The entry that follows covers one TCR beta chain sequence. No antigen is known for it. PCR amplification relied on 60 Vbeta primers (plus 13 Jbeta primers). The data were produced by immunoSEQ multiplex PCR, yet TCRdb's version contains in-frame clones alone and is incomplete. The sample lists some 120,000 clones, 70% occurring once. The sample is drawn from a study of cytomegalovirus exposure and HLA in healthy donors. Study results and limitations: The records held CMV serostatus as the only immune exposure information.

The germline CDR1 and CDR2 sequences are LNHDA and SQIVND (reference sequence). CDR3 size: 19 residues. V lost 0 bases and J lost 0; bases outside the gene matches: 10. Sequences were obtained from PBMCs. The chain joins TRBV19 to TRBJ2-1; 8 nucleotides agree with TRBD2. This clonotype was sampled from a man aged 30 to 45 in good health and CMV-seropositive. CDR3 loop: CASSIEARGASFSYNEQFF. The CDR3 nucleotides are TGTGCCAGTAGTATAGAGGCGCGGGGGGCCTCATTCTCCTACAATGAGCAGTTCTTC. Based on the CDR3 plus reference TRBV19 and TRBJ2-1, the full variable domain is DGGITQSPKYLFRKEGQNVTLSCEQNLNHDAMYWYRQDPGQGLRLIYYSQIVNDFQKGDIAEGYSVSREKKESFPLTVTSAQKNPTAFYLCASSIEARGASFSYNEQFFGPGTRLTVL.